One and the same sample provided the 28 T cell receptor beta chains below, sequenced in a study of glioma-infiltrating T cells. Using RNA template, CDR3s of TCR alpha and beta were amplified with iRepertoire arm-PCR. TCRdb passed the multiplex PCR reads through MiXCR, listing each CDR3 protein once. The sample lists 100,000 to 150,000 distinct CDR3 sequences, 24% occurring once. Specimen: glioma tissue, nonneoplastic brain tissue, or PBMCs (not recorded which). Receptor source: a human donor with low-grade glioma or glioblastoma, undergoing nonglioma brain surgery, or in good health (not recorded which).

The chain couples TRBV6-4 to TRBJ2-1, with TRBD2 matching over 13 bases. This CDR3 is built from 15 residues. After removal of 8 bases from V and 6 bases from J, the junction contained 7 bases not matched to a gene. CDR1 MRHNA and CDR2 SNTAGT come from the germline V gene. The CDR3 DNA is TGTGCCAGCGCAGCACTAGCGGGGGGGCCCAATGAGCAGTTCTTC. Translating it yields CASAALAGGPNEQFF.

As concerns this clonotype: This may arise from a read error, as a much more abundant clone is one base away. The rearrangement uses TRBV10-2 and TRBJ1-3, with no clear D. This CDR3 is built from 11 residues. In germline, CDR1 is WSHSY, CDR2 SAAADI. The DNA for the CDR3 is TGTGCCAGCAGTTCGGGAAACACCATGTATTTT. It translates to CASSSGNTMYF.

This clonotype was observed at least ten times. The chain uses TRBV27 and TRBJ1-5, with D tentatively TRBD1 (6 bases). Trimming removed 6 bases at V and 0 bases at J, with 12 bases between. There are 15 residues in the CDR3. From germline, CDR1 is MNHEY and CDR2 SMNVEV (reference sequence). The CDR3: CASSLDSYSNQPQHF. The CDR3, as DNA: TGTGCCAGCAGCCTGGACAGCTATAGCAATCAGCCCCAGCATTTT.

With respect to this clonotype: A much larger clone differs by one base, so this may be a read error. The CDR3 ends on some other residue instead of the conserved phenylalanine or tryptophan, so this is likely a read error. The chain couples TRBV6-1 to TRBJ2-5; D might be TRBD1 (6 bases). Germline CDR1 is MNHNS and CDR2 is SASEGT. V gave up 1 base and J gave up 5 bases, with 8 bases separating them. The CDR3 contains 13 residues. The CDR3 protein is CASSEEGGETQYS. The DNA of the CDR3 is TGTGCCAGCAGTGAAGAAGGGGGTGAGACCCAGTACTCC.

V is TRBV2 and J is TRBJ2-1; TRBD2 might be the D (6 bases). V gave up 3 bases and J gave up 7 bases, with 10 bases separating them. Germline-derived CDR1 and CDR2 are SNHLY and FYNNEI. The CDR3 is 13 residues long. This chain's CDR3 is CASSESAGNEQFF. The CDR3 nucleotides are TGTGCCAGCAGTGAGTCTGCGGGAAATGAGCAGTTCTTC.

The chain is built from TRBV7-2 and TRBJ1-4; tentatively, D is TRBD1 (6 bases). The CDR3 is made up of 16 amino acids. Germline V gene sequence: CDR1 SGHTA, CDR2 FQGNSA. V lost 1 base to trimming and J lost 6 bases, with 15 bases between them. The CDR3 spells CASSLVYLGGDEKLFF. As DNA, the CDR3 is TGTGCCAGCAGCTTAGTATATTTGGGGGGCGATGAAAAACTGTTTTTT. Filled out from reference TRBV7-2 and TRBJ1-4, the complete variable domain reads GAGVSQSPSNKVTEKGKDVELRCDPISGHTALYWYRQSLGQGLEFLIYFQGNSAPDKSGLPSDRFSAERTGGSVSTLTIQRTQQEDSAVYLCASSLVYLGGDEKLFFGSGTQLSVL.

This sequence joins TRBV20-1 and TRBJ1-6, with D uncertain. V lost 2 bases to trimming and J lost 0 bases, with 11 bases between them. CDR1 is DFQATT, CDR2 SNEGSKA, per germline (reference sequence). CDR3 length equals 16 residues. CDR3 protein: CSARFSVSSYNSPLHF. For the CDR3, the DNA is TGCAGTGCTAGATTCAGCGTGAGCTCCTATAATTCACCCCTCCACTTT.

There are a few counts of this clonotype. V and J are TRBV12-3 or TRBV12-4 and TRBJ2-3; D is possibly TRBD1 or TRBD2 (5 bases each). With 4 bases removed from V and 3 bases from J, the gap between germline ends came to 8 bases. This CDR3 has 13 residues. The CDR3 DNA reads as TGTGCCAGCAGTTATGGGGGTACAGATACGCAGTATTTT. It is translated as CASSYGGTDTQYF.

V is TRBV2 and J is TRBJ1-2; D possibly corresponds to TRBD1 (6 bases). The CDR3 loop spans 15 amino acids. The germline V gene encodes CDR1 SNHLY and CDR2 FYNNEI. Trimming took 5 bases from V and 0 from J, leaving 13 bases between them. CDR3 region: CASSSQGPPNYGYTF. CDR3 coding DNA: TGTGCCAGCAGTTCGCAGGGGCCCCCTAACTATGGCTACACCTTC.

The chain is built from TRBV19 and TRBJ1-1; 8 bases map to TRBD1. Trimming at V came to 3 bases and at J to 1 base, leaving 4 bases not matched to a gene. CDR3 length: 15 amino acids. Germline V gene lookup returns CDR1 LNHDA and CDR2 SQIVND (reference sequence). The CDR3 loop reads CASSIPGQGNTEAFF. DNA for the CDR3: TGTGCCAGTAGTATCCCCGGACAGGGGAACACTGAAGCTTTCTTT.

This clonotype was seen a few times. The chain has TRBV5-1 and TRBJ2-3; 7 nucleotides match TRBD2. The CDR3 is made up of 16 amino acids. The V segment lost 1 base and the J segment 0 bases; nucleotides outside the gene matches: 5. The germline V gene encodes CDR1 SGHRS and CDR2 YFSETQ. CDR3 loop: CASSLPSGSSTDTQYF. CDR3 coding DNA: TGCGCCAGCAGCTTGCCTAGCGGTAGTAGCACAGATACGCAGTATTTT.

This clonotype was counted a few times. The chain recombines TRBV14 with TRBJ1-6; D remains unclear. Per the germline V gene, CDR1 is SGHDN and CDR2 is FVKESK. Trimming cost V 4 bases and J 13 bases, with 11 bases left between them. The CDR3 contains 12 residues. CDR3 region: CASSRLGIPLHF. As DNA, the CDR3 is TGTGCCAGCAGCCGGCTCGGGATTCCCCTCCACTTT.

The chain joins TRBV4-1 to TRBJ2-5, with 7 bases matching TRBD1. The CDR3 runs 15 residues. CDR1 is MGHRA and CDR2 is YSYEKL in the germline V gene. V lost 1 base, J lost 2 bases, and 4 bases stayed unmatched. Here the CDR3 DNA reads TGCGCCAGCAGCCAAGCGGGACAGCCACAAGAGACCCAGTACTTC. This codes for CASSQAGQPQETQYF.

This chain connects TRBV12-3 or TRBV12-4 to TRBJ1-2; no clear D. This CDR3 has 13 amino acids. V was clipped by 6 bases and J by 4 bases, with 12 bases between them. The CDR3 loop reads CASSPGPGYGYTF. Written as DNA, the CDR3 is TGTGCCAGCAGCCCCGGACCGGGCTATGGCTACACCTTC.

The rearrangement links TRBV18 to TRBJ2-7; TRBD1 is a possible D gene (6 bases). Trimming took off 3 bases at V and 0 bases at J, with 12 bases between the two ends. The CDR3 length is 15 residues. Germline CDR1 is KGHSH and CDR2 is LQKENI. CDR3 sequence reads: CASSPWTESSYEQYV. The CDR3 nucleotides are TGTGCCAGCTCACCTTGGACAGAGAGCTCCTACGAGCAGTACGTC.

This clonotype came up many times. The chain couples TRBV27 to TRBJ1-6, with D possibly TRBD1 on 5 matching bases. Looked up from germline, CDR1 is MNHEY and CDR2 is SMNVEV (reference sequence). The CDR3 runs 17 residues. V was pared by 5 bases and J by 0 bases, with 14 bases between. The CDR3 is CASSGTVQGSYNSPLHF. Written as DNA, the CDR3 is TGTGCCAGCAGTGGGACGGTTCAAGGCTCCTATAATTCACCCCTCCACTTT.

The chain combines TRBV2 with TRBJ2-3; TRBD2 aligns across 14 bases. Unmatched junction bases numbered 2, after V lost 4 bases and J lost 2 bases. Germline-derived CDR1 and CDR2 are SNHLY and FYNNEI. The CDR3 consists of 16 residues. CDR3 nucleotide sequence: TGTGCCAGCAGTGCGGGACTAGCGGGGGCCACAGATACGCAGTATTTT. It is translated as CASSAGLAGATDTQYF.

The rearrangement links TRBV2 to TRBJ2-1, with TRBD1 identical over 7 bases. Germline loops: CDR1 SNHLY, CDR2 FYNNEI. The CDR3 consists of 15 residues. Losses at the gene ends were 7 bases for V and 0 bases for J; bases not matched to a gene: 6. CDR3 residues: CASNLDRSSYNEQFF. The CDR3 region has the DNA TGTGCCAGCAACCTGGACAGGAGCTCCTACAATGAGCAGTTCTTC.

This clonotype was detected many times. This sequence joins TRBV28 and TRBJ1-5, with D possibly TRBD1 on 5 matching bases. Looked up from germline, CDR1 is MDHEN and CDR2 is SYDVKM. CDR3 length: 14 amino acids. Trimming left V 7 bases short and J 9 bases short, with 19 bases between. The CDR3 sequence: CASNLRDGSRPQHF. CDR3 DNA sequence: TGTGCCAGCAATCTCCGGGACGGCTCTCGGCCCCAGCATTTT.

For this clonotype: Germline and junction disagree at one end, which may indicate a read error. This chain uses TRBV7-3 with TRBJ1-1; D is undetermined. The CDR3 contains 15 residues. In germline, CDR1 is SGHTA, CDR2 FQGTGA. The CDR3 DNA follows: TGTGCCAGCAGCCCAAAAGGGTTCAGAGACACTGAGGCTTTCTTT. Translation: CASSPKGFRDTEAFF.

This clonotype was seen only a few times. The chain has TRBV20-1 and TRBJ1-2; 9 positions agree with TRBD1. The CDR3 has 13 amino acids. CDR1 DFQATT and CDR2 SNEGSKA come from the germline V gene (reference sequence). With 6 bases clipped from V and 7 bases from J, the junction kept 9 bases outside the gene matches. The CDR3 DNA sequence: TGCAGTGCGGAACAGGGGGCGATATTTGGCTACACCTTC. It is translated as CSAEQGAIFGYTF.

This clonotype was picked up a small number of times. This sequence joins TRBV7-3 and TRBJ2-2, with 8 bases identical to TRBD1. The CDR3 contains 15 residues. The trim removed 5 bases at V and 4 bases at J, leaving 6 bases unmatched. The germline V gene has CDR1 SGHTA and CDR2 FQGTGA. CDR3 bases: TGTGCCAGCAGCCGCGACAGGGGCGGCACCGGGGAGCTGTTTTTT. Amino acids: CASSRDRGGTGELFF.

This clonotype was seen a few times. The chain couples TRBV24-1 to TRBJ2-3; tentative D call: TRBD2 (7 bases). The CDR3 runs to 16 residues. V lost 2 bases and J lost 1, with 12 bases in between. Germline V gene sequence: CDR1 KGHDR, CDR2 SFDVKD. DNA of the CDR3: TGTGCCACCAGTGATTACAGGGCGGGAGGCACAGATACGCAGTATTTT. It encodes CATSDYRAGGTDTQYF.

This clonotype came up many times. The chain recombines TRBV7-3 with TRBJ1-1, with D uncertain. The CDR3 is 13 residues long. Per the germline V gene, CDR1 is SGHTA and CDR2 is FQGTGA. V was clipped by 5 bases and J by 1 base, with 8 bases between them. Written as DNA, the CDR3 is TGTGCCAGCAGCCACTATCAGAACACTGAAGCTTTCTTT. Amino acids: CASSHYQNTEAFF. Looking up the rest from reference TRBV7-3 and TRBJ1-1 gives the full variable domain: GAGVSQTPSNKVTEKGKYVELRCDPISGHTALYWYRQSLGQGPEFLIYFQGTGAADDSGLPNDRFFAVRPEGSVSTLKIQRTERGDSAVYLCASSHYQNTEAFFGQGTRLTVV.

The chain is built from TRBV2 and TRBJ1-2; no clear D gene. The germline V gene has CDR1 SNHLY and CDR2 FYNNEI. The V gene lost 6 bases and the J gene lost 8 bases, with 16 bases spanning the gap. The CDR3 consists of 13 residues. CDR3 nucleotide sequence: TGTGCCAGCAGCGAGACTTCATTCGGGGGCTACACCTTC. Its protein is CASSETSFGGYTF.

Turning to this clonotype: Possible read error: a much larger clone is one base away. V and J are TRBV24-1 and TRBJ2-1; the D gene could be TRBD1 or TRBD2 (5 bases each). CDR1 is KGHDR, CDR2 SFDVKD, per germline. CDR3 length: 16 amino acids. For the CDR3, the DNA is TGTGCCAGCAGCAACACCCGGGACGGACCCTACAATGAGAAGTTCTTC. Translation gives CASSNTRDGPYNEKFF.

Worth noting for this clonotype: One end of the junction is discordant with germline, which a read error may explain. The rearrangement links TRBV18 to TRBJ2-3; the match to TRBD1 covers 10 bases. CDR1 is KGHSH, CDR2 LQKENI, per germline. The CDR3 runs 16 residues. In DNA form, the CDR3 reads TGTGCCAGCTCACCAGGGGGACAGGGGATAACAGGTACGCAGTATTTT. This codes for CASSPGGQGITGTQYF.

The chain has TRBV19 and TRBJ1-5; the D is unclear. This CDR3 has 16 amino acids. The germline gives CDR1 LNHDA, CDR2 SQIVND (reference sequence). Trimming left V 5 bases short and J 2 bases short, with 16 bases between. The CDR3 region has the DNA TGTGCCAGTAGTGACTCCATCGACCGACGCAATCAGCCCCAGCATTTT. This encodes CASSDSIDRRNQPQHF. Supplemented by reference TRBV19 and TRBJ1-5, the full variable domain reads DGGITQSPKYLFRKEGQNVTLSCEQNLNHDAMYWYRQDPGQGLRLIYYSQIVNDFQKGDIAEGYSVSREKKESFPLTVTSAQKNPTAFYLCASSDSIDRRNQPQHFGDGTRLSIL.